These 10 T cell receptor beta chains share one sample of origin, sequenced in a study of blood T cell repertoires in COVID-19. TCRdb's copy holds only in-frame clones and misses some; the assay was immunoSEQ multiplex PCR. The data show over 120,000 clones, 87% seen once. The sequenced sample consisted of peripheral blood. These receptors originate from a man between 50 and 59 years old who had recovered from COVID-19.

The chain recombines TRBV19 with TRBJ1-2; 11 nucleotides match TRBD1. This CDR3 is 14 amino acids long. V was pared by 9 bases and J by 2 bases, with 5 bases of the junction left unmatched. CDR1 and CDR2 (germline): LNHDA, SQIVND (reference sequence). CDR3 residues: CASHRTGGNYGYTF. CDR3 DNA: TGTGCCAGCCACAGGACAGGGGGCAACTATGGCTACACCTTC.

This sequence joins TRBV6-5 and TRBJ2-7; 7 nucleotides agree with TRBD1. V was clipped by 6 bases and J by 7 bases; unmatched bases: 15. There are 15 residues in the CDR3. From germline, CDR1 is MNHEY and CDR2 SVGAGI. DNA of the CDR3: TGTGCCAGCAGCCCCGGGTCCAGCAAGGGGGCGGAGCAGTACTTC. The encoded protein is CASSPGSSKGAEQYF.

V usage is TRBV7-3 and J usage is TRBJ1-1; no clear D. V lost 5 bases, J lost 5 bases, and 12 bases lay in between. The CDR3 runs 13 residues. Germline V lookup: CDR1 SGHTA, CDR2 FQGTGA. CDR3 in amino acids: CASSASAGTEAFF. The DNA of the CDR3 is TGTGCCAGCAGCGCCTCTGCGGGTACTGAAGCTTTCTTT. The whole variable domain, filled in from reference TRBV7-3 and TRBJ1-1, reads GAGVSQTPSNKVTEKGKYVELRCDPISGHTALYWYRQSLGQGPEFLIYFQGTGAADDSGLPNDRFFAVRPEGSVSTLKIQRTERGDSAVYLCASSASAGTEAFFGQGTRLTVV.

The chain couples TRBV4-2 to TRBJ2-7; 10 positions match TRBD2. Germline V gene data show CDR1 as LGHNA and CDR2 as YNFKEQ. V shed 0 bases, J shed 1 base, and the junction held 3 bases outside the gene matches. The CDR3 is 16 residues long. CDR3 loop: CASSQEASGGSYEQYF. The CDR3 coding sequence is TGTGCCAGCAGCCAAGAAGCTAGCGGGGGATCCTACGAGCAGTACTTC.

This clone was observed once. The chain joins TRBV4-1 to TRBJ1-1; D is ambiguous. Trimming left V 1 base short and J 8 bases short, with 14 bases between. CDR1 is MGHRA and CDR2 is YSYEKL in the germline V gene. The CDR3 extends over 14 amino acids. Here the CDR3 reads CASSQAGIHPEAFF. The DNA for the CDR3 is TGCGCCAGCAGCCAAGCGGGGATTCATCCAGAAGCTTTCTTT.

V and J are TRBV11-2 and TRBJ1-1, with a tentative D call TRBD1 (5 bases). In germline, CDR1 is SGHAT, CDR2 FQNNGV. V was shortened by 4 bases and J by 1 base, with 7 bases between the two germline ends. This CDR3 is 13 amino acids long. The CDR3 coding sequence is TGTGCCAGCAGCTCACAGGCGAACACTGAAGCTTTCTTT. This sequence encodes CASSSQANTEAFF.

The chain recombines TRBV5-1 with TRBJ1-4; no definite D call. Deletions cut 0 bases from V and 7 bases from J, with 4 bases between. This CDR3 spans 12 amino acids. From germline, CDR1 is SGHRS and CDR2 YFSETQ. As DNA, the CDR3 is TGCGCCAGCAGCTTGGGCGGTGAAAAACTGTTTTTT. It encodes CASSLGGEKLFF.

The J gene is TRBJ1-1, the V gene TRBV11-2; tentatively, D is TRBD1 (6 bases). The germline CDR1 and CDR2 sequences are SGHAT and FQNNGV. The CDR3 spans 14 residues. V lost 5 bases and J lost 10, with 20 bases in between. Here the CDR3 DNA reads TGTGCCAGCAGCCCCCCCTGGCAGGGAGGGGGAGCTTTCTTT. It encodes CASSPPWQGGGAFF.

The sample holds one count of this clone. The chain recombines TRBV5-6 with TRBJ2-3, with 7 positions matching TRBD2. The V segment lost 5 bases and the J segment 3 bases; nucleotides outside the gene matches: 9. CDR3 size: 15 residues. Germline V gives CDR1 SGHDT, CDR2 YYEEEE. CDR3 nucleotides: TGTGCCAGCAGGGGGACTACCACCTTTACAGATACGCAGTATTTT. Translated: CASRGTTTFTDTQYF.

The chain recombines TRBV29-1 with TRBJ1-1; possibly TRBD1 for D (5 bases). The germline gives CDR1 SQVTM, CDR2 ANQGSEA. Deletions cut 4 bases from V and 1 base from J, with 10 bases between. This CDR3 region has 13 residues. The CDR3 loop is CSVVGVANTEAFF. The CDR3 DNA reads as TGCAGCGTTGTAGGGGTTGCGAACACTGAAGCTTTCTTT. Full variable domain (rest looked up from reference TRBV29-1 and TRBJ1-1): SAVISQKPSRDICQRGTSLTIQCQVDSQVTMMFWYRQQPGQSLTLIATANQGSEATYESGFVIDKFPISRPNLTFSTLTVSNMSPEDSSIYLCSVVGVANTEAFFGQGTRLTVV.